This T cell receptor beta chain appears in the sequencing data of a study of monozygotic twins with inflammatory bowel disease. Details on this clonotype: What it recognizes is unknown.

Eight separate reactions per sample yielded the cDNA. Two nested PCRs, approximately 16 and 9 cycles, amplified TCRalpha and TCRbeta cDNA. One entry per CDR3 protein, without DNA, is what TCRdb gives after re-calling the 5' RACE reads. There are about 160,000 distinct CDR3 sequences in the sample, with 2.8% held by the top ten. Germline-derived CDR1 and CDR2 are WNHNN and SYGVQD (reference sequence). The CDR3 runs to 12 residues. Study-level points and caveats: Cells of different T cell subtypes could not be told apart. Heterogeneous immunosuppressive treatment regimens may have introduced variability into patient repertoires.

The specimen was blood. This sequence joins TRBV10-1 and TRBJ2-7; TCRdb indicates TRBD2, and absent DNA this call remains unverified. The TCR comes from a human donor with ulcerative colitis or Crohn's disease, or a healthy co-twin of an affected twin (not recorded which). The chain's CDR3 is CAILLEGYEQYF.